Below, 27 T cell receptor beta chains from the same sample are listed, as sequenced in a study of somatic mutations in T cells in chronic GVHD. Some clones are missing from TCRdb's copy, which holds only in-frame ones; the method was immunoSEQ multiplex PCR. The sample has 13,000 to 15,000 clones; around four fifths are singletons. Sequences were obtained from Vbeta20-negative CD4+ T cells from blood. The receptors come from a male patient in his fifties or sixties with chronic graft-versus-host disease. Some T cells may be transferred from the graft donor.

The chain has TRBV10-2 and TRBJ1-5, with TRBD1 identical over 8 bases. The CDR3 sequence is 15 residues long. Trimming took 9 bases from V and 1 from J; bases not matched to a gene: 8. Germline V CDR1 and CDR2: WSHSY, SAAADI. CDR3 in DNA: TGCGCCAGTCGACAGGGGTCCGAGAGCAATCAGCCCCAGCATTTT. Amino acid sequence: CASRQGSESNQPQHF.

The genes are TRBV13 and TRBJ2-5; unclear D gene. This CDR3 spans 13 amino acids. Germline-derived CDR1 and CDR2 are PRHDT and FYEKMQ (reference sequence). V lost 1 base and J lost 1, with 4 bases in between. CDR3 in DNA: TGTGCCAGCAGCTTAGAGCCCCAAGAGACCCAGTACTTC. Amino acid sequence: CASSLEPQETQYF.

The chain couples TRBV10-3 to TRBJ2-3, with a possible D match to TRBD2 (6 bases). Germline V CDR1 and CDR2: ENHRY, SYGVKD. The CDR3 consists of 13 residues. Trimming took off 8 bases at V and 1 base at J, with 10 bases between the two ends. The CDR3 spells CAIAGMGTDTQYF. In DNA, the CDR3 is TGTGCCATCGCGGGGATGGGCACAGATACGCAGTATTTT.

The chain uses TRBV6-1 and TRBJ1-2; the D is unclear. Between the trimmed V and J ends, which lost 1 base and 2 bases, there was a span of 8 bases. The CDR3 contains 14 residues. Germline V gene lookup returns CDR1 MNHNS and CDR2 SASEGT. CDR3 region: CASSEGTYNYGYTF. CDR3 sequence (DNA): TGTGCCAGCAGTGAAGGCACATACAACTATGGCTACACCTTC.

The V call is TRBV29-1, the J call TRBJ2-3; 10 bases are shared with TRBD2. The CDR3 contains 16 residues. V gave up 6 bases and J gave up 1 base; unmatched junction bases: 10. The germline V gene encodes CDR1 SQVTM and CDR2 ANQGSEA. In DNA, the CDR3 is TGCAGCGTCAACCCGACCACTAGCGGGGGCACAGATACGCAGTATTTT. It yields the protein CSVNPTTSGGTDTQYF.

The rearrangement uses TRBV11-2 and TRBJ2-2, with D unresolved. CDR3 length equals 14 residues. Between the trimmed V and J ends, which lost 0 bases and 4 bases, there was a span of 6 bases. The germline V gene encodes CDR1 SGHAT and CDR2 FQNNGV. The CDR3 DNA reads as TGTGCCAGCAGCTTAGACCGGTCCACCGGGGAGCTGTTTTTT. Protein: CASSLDRSTGELFF.

The chain links TRBV18 to TRBJ1-2; 9 positions match TRBD1. Unmatched junction bases numbered 6, after V lost 3 bases and J lost 4 bases. The germline V gene has CDR1 KGHSH and CDR2 LQKENI. This CDR3 spans 15 amino acids. The CDR3 DNA sequence: TGTGCCAGCTCACCGTCCGGGACAGGGATCTATGGCTACACCTTC. Protein: CASSPSGTGIYGYTF.

The chain joins TRBV4-1 to TRBJ2-1; D may be TRBD2 (5 bases). This CDR3 is built from 15 residues. Germline V CDR1 and CDR2: MGHRA, YSYEKL. Trimming stripped 8 bases from V and 1 base from J, with 15 bases between. The CDR3: CASSLPGLSYNEQFF. In DNA, the CDR3 is TGCGCCAGCTCCCTCCCGGGGTTGTCCTACAATGAGCAGTTCTTC.

This chain connects TRBV2 to TRBJ2-2; 7 bases align to TRBD1. This CDR3 has 14 residues. Germline CDR1 reads SNHLY; CDR2 reads FYNNEI. V shed 6 bases, J shed 6 bases, and the junction held 7 bases outside the gene matches. The CDR3 DNA is TGTGCCAGCAGGGGACAGAAGGTCTCCGGGGAGCTGTTTTTT. Translated: CASRGQKVSGELFF.

This clone was seen a handful of times. The chain has TRBV29-1 and TRBJ1-2, with TRBD1 matching over 8 bases. This CDR3 is 12 amino acids long. After removal of 7 bases from V and 3 bases from J, the junction contained 4 bases not matched to a gene. Germline CDR1 and CDR2: SQVTM and ANQGSEA. CDR3 in DNA: TGCAGCGCTACAGGGGGGGACTATGGCTACACCTTC. It codes for CSATGGDYGYTF.

The gene calls are TRBV27 and TRBJ1-2, with 9 nucleotides matching TRBD1. Germline-derived CDR1 and CDR2 are MNHEY and SMNVEV (reference sequence). The V gene end was trimmed by 4 bases and the J gene end by 9 bases; junction bases not matched to a gene: 30. CDR3 length equals 21 residues. For the CDR3, the DNA is TGTGCCAGCAGTTCCGCTTCGACAGGGGGATCTTCAAAATCCGCCCGTCACAGCTACACCTTC. It translates to CASSSASTGGSSKSARHSYTF.

The chain uses TRBV4-2 and TRBJ2-5; D might be TRBD1 (6 bases). The CDR3 sequence is 16 residues long. Between the trimmed V and J ends, which lost 5 bases and 1 base, there was a span of 17 bases. CDR1 LGHNA and CDR2 YNFKEQ come from the germline V gene. In nucleotides, the CDR3 is TGTGCCAGCAGCTTTCGGCAGGGGCAAGGCCAAGAGACCCAGTACTTC. Translated, it gives CASSFRQGQGQETQYF.

The chain links TRBV6-6 to TRBJ2-5; TRBD1 matches at 10 bases. The J call may be wrong; the DNA end is better matched by TRBJ2-7. The CDR3 has 15 residues. Germline CDR1 is MNHNY and CDR2 is SVGAGI (reference sequence). The CDR3 region has the DNA TGTGCCAGCAGGGCCGGGACAGGGGCCTCCTACGAGCAGTACTTC. It encodes CASRAGTGASYEQYF.

This clone was recorded only once. This chain uses TRBV5-8 with TRBJ1-4; 7 nucleotides align to TRBD1. The CDR3 runs to 15 residues. The V and J ends lost 6 bases and 4 bases, in that order; junction bases with no gene match: 9. Germline lookup yields CDR1 SGHTS and CDR2 YDEGEE. The CDR3 nucleotides are TGTGCCAGCATCCTTCCGGGACAGATTAATGAAAAACTGTTTTTT. Protein sequence: CASILPGQINEKLFF.

The chain uses TRBV6-1 and TRBJ2-7, with D uncertain. The CDR3 has 11 residues. With 5 bases removed from V and 1 base from J, the gap between germline ends came to 3 bases. CDR1 MNHNS and CDR2 SASEGT come from the germline V gene. The CDR3 region has the DNA TGTGCCAGCAGTCCATCCTACGAGCAGTACTTC. Its protein is CASSPSYEQYF.

The chain is built from TRBV10-3 and TRBJ2-7; D is possibly TRBD2 (6 bases). Germline values: CDR1 ENHRY, CDR2 SYGVKD. CDR3 length: 13 residues. Trimming took 7 bases from V and 6 from J, leaving 16 bases between them. The CDR3 reads CAIKGRDLSEQYF. The DNA for the CDR3 is TGTGCCATCAAGGGGCGGGACTTAAGCGAGCAGTACTTC.

In its sample, this clone was seen a few times. The J gene is TRBJ2-5, the V gene TRBV29-1, with D possibly TRBD1 on 6 matching bases. The CDR3 loop spans 13 amino acids. Germline V CDR1 and CDR2: SQVTM, ANQGSEA. Deletions cut 5 bases from V and 2 bases from J, with 12 bases between. The CDR3 loop is CSVSRQEQETQYF. The CDR3 DNA is TGCAGCGTTTCCCGACAGGAACAAGAGACCCAGTACTTC.

The chain carries TRBV11-2 and TRBJ1-5; 8 bases match TRBD1. The CDR3 extends over 15 amino acids. V was clipped by 5 bases and J by 5 bases; unmatched bases: 8. Germline lookup yields CDR1 SGHAT and CDR2 FQNNGV. The CDR3 DNA reads TGTGCCAGCAGCCGCACAGGGGGTTGGGATCAGCCCCAGCATTTT. As protein: CASSRTGGWDQPQHF.

This chain uses TRBV15 with TRBJ2-5; D is perhaps TRBD1 (5 bases). CDR3 length: 17 amino acids. V was pared by 4 bases and J by 3 bases, with 21 bases between. Germline values: CDR1 LNHNV, CDR2 YYDKDF (reference sequence). The chain's CDR3 is CATSKGQQQSGKETQYF. CDR3 sequence (DNA): TGTGCCACCAGCAAGGGGCAGCAACAAAGTGGGAAAGAGACCCAGTACTTC.

The rearrangement uses TRBV28 and TRBJ1-3; TRBD1 might be the D (6 bases). Germline V gives CDR1 MDHEN, CDR2 SYDVKM. V lost 2 bases and J 4 bases, leaving 12 bases between the germline ends. The CDR3 has 15 residues. This chain's CDR3 is CASSLRGIGGNTIYF. In DNA, the CDR3 is TGTGCCAGCAGTTTAAGGGGGATCGGCGGAAACACCATATATTTT.

This clone showed up just once. V usage is TRBV9 and J usage is TRBJ1-1, with 9 bases that match TRBD1. The germline V gene encodes CDR1 SGDLS and CDR2 YYNGEE. This CDR3 spans 15 amino acids. The junction had 9 bases not matched to a gene; V was cut back by 2 bases and J by 7 bases. CDR3 sequence: CASSVTGGAVSEAFF. DNA of the CDR3: TGTGCCAGCAGCGTCACAGGGGGCGCAGTCAGTGAAGCTTTCTTT.

J is TRBJ2-3 and V is TRBV6-5; 14 bases match TRBD2. The length of the CDR3 is 15 residues. The V segment lost 7 bases and the J segment 4 bases; nucleotides outside the gene matches: 4. Germline lookup yields CDR1 MNHEY and CDR2 SVGAGI. For the CDR3, the DNA is TGTGCCAGCATCCAGACTAGCGGGAGGGCAGATACGCAGTATTTT. Its translation: CASIQTSGRADTQYF.

The J gene is TRBJ2-1, the V gene TRBV7-3, with D possibly matching TRBD1 (6 bases). The CDR3 covers 15 residues. The germline CDR1 and CDR2 sequences are SGHTA and FQGTGA. V shed 5 bases and J shed 1 base, with 12 bases lying between them. Here the CDR3 reads CASSGARGSYNEQFF. The CDR3 DNA reads as TGTGCCAGCAGCGGGGCCAGGGGTTCCTACAATGAGCAGTTCTTC.

This clone was picked up a small number of times. The chain combines TRBV7-9 with TRBJ2-5, with 7 positions matching TRBD1. Germline lookup yields CDR1 SEHNR and CDR2 FQNEAQ (reference sequence). Trimming took 5 bases from V and 5 from J; bases not matched to a gene: 5. The CDR3 covers 13 residues. CDR3 coding DNA: TGTGCCAGCAGCACGAGGGGGCGTGAGACCCAGTACTTC. It encodes CASSTRGRETQYF.

V is TRBV7-2 and J is TRBJ2-3, with 8 bases matching TRBD1. V dropped 5 bases and J dropped 7; count of bases not matched to a gene: 8. Germline-derived CDR1 and CDR2 are SGHTA and FQGNSA. The CDR3 runs to 14 residues. CDR3 sequence: CASSRDRGKNTQYF. DNA for the CDR3: TGTGCCAGCAGCCGAGACAGGGGAAAGAATACGCAGTATTTT.

The chain is built from TRBV6-6 and TRBJ2-7; TRBD1 matches 9 bases. J was trimmed by 5 bases and V by 1 base; bases with no gene match: 9. The CDR3 totals 16 residues. Germline CDR1 MNHNY, CDR2 SVGAGI (reference sequence). The CDR3: CASSYYPTGGFDEQYF. DNA of the CDR3: TGTGCCAGCAGTTACTACCCCACAGGGGGCTTCGACGAGCAGTACTTC.

This clone was counted only a few times. The chain carries TRBV13 and TRBJ2-2, with 7 bases lining up with TRBD2. The germline V gene encodes CDR1 PRHDT and CDR2 FYEKMQ (reference sequence). This CDR3 has 15 residues. Losses at the gene ends were 7 bases for V and 0 bases for J; bases not matched to a gene: 5. The CDR3 sequence is CASILAVTNTGELFF. CDR3 bases: TGTGCCAGCATCCTAGCGGTAACGAACACCGGGGAGCTGTTTTTT.